These 27 T cell receptor beta chains were sequenced from one sample in a study of read filtering for tumor transcriptome and immune sequencing. The library was built from around 400 ng RNA with molecular barcoded adaptors for alpha/delta and beta/gamma chains. In TCRdb, the reads were re-called with MiXCR into one record per CDR3 protein. Altogether over 90,000 distinct CDR3 sequences are present, around a fifth being singletons, with the ten largest covering about an eighth. The sequenced sample was a population of CD138-negative cells sorted from bone marrow. The receptor set was obtained from a donor over 35 with multiple myeloma.

About this clonotype itself: Since a much larger clone is just one base distant, this may be a read error. V is TRBV15 and J is TRBJ2-4; 7 nucleotides match TRBD2. The CDR3 has 13 amino acids. In germline, CDR1 is LNHNV, CDR2 YYDKDF (reference sequence). The chain's CDR3 is CATSRQRENILYF. CDR3 in DNA: TGTGCCACCAGCAGACAGCGGGAAAACATTCTGTACTTC.

About this clonotype itself: At one of its ends the junction is not consistent with the germline gene, which may arise from a read error. The rearrangement links TRBV6-4 to TRBJ2-1; 9 bases are a match to TRBD1. Germline V CDR1 and CDR2: MRHNA, SNTAGT. The CDR3 consists of 15 residues. CDR3 DNA sequence: TGTGCCAGCAGTGTACAGGGGGCAACCTACAATGAGCAGTCCTTC. Protein: CASSVQGATYNEQSF.

The sample holds many counts of this clonotype. This sequence joins TRBV29-1 and TRBJ2-7; 9 nucleotides agree with TRBD1. Germline V gene sequence: CDR1 SQVTM, CDR2 ANQGSEA. CDR3 length: 12 amino acids. Trimming cost V 5 bases and J 5 bases; bases outside gene matches: 4. CDR3: CSVRDRDHEQYF. The CDR3 nucleotides are TGCAGCGTTAGGGACAGGGATCACGAGCAGTACTTC.

This clonotype was counted ten times or more. The chain employs TRBV2 and TRBJ2-5; D ambiguous. Germline V gives CDR1 SNHLY, CDR2 FYNNEI. The CDR3 length is 15 residues. V was clipped by 3 bases and J by 0 bases, with 11 bases between them. This CDR3 is CASSDFLGHQETQYF. The CDR3 region has the DNA TGTGCCAGCAGTGACTTTTTAGGGCACCAAGAGACCCAGTACTTC.

The rearrangement joins TRBV7-8 to TRBJ2-5; D gene ambiguous. V lost 0 bases and J 0 bases, leaving 2 bases between the germline ends. Germline-derived CDR1 and CDR2 are SGHVS and FQNEAQ. The CDR3 runs to 13 residues. For the CDR3, the DNA is TGTGCCAGCAGCTTAGCTTACCAAGAGACCCAGTACTTC. Protein: CASSLAYQETQYF.

This clonotype has a count of ten or more. V usage is TRBV4-1 and J usage is TRBJ1-1; D gene unclear. Germline lookup yields CDR1 MGHRA and CDR2 YSYEKL. This CDR3 has 13 residues. The V and J ends lost 4 bases and 1 base respectively, with 7 bases between them. The CDR3 sequence: CASSRAGNTEAFF. CDR3 nucleotide sequence: TGCGCCAGCAGCCGGGCAGGGAACACTGAAGCTTTCTTT.

This clonotype showed up many times. This sequence joins TRBV7-3 and TRBJ2-3; D is ambiguous. Trimming took off 5 bases at V and 5 bases at J, with 8 bases between the two ends. CDR1 and CDR2 from the germline V gene are SGHTA and FQGTGA. The CDR3 consists of 12 residues. CDR3 region: CASSPVGDTQYF. CDR3 DNA sequence: TGTGCCAGCAGCCCCGTTGGAGATACGCAGTATTTT.

In this sample, this clonotype turned up many times. The chain combines TRBV11-2 with TRBJ2-7, with D unclear. Trimming pared 1 base from V and 0 bases from J, leaving 10 bases between. CDR3 length: 15 amino acids. CDR1 and CDR2 (germline): SGHAT, FQNNGV. CDR3 DNA sequence: TGTGCCAGCAGCTTAGCGTACAGTAACTCCTACGAGCAGTACTTC. Translating gives CASSLAYSNSYEQYF. Complete variable domain (other parts from reference TRBV11-2 and TRBJ2-7): EAGVAQSPRYKIIEKRQSVAFWCNPISGHATLYWYQQILGQGPKLLIQFQNNGVVDDSQLPKDRFSAERLKGVDSTLKIQPAKLEDSAVYLCASSLAYSNSYEQYFGPGTRLTVT.

This clonotype was detected a few times. The J gene is TRBJ1-1, the V gene TRBV7-6, with D unclear. V dropped 4 bases and J dropped 6 bases, with 12 bases sitting between them. Germline loops: CDR1 SGHVS, CDR2 FNYEAQ. The CDR3 loop spans 13 amino acids. The CDR3 loop reads CASSYTQGSEAFF. The CDR3 DNA follows: TGTGCCAGCAGCTACACTCAAGGCTCTGAAGCTTTCTTT.

This clonotype was recorded a few times. The chain recombines TRBV5-1 with TRBJ2-7; D possibly corresponds to TRBD2 (5 bases). The CDR3 runs to 13 residues. Trimming removed 4 bases at V and 2 bases at J, with 10 bases between. Looked up from germline, CDR1 is SGHRS and CDR2 is YFSETQ. As DNA, the CDR3 is TGCGCCAGCAGCGTGGACGGGACCTACGAGCAGTACTTC. Amino acid sequence: CASSVDGTYEQYF.

This clonotype occurred many times. V is TRBV24-1 and J is TRBJ2-3, with a weak D call TRBD2 (6 bases). Germline CDR1 and CDR2: KGHDR and SFDVKD. Trimming stripped 7 bases from V and 2 bases from J, with 12 bases between. There are 14 residues in the CDR3. The CDR3 loop reads CATRTSRDTDTQYF. CDR3 DNA sequence: TGTGCCACCAGAACTAGCAGGGACACAGATACGCAGTATTTT.

This clonotype appeared a few times. The chain couples TRBV7-9 to TRBJ1-5, with 10 bases lining up with TRBD1. J gave up 2 bases and V 5 bases, and 9 bases lay outside the gene matches. Per germline, CDR1 SEHNR and CDR2 FQNEAQ (reference sequence). The CDR3 runs to 17 residues. DNA of the CDR3: TGTGCCAGCAGCGCCGACAGGGGGCCCAGGGGCAATCAGCCCCAGCATTTT. It yields the protein CASSADRGPRGNQPQHF. The variable domain in full, completed from reference TRBV7-9 and TRBJ1-5, reads DTGVSQNPRHKITKRGQNVTFRCDPISEHNRLYWYRQTLGQGPEFLTYFQNEAQLEKSRLLSDRFSAERPKGSFSTLEIQRTEQGDSAMYLCASSADRGPRGNQPQHFGDGTRLSIL.

This clonotype was detected a few times. The chain couples TRBV7-8 to TRBJ1-1; no definite D call. Germline CDR1 is SGHVS and CDR2 is FQNEAQ. The CDR3 totals 15 residues. V lost 3 bases, J lost 0 bases, and 11 bases lay in between. CDR3 DNA: TGTGCCAGCAGCTTCGGGCAGGCGTTGAACACTGAAGCTTTCTTT. Protein sequence: CASSFGQALNTEAFF.

This chain uses TRBV20-1 with TRBJ1-5; D uncertain. Germline lookup yields CDR1 DFQATT and CDR2 SNEGSKA (reference sequence). This CDR3 region has 13 residues. The V gene lost 6 bases and the J gene lost 5 bases, with 14 bases spanning the gap. CDR3 residues: CSAIRTYHQPQHF. Written as DNA, the CDR3 is TGCAGTGCAATTCGGACGTATCATCAGCCCCAGCATTTT.

The V call is TRBV7-8, the J call TRBJ1-5; unclear D gene. Deletions cut 3 bases from V and 1 base from J, with 10 bases between. The CDR3 sequence is 15 residues long. Germline V gives CDR1 SGHVS, CDR2 FQNEAQ. CDR3 region: CASSFNERSNQPQHF. In DNA, the CDR3 is TGTGCCAGCAGCTTTAACGAGAGGAGCAATCAGCCCCAGCATTTT.

This clonotype was seen many times. The genes are TRBV28 and TRBJ2-5, with a tentative D call TRBD1 (6 bases). There are 12 residues in the CDR3. The V end was cut by 6 bases, the J end by 4 bases, with 9 bases between. Germline lookup yields CDR1 MDHEN and CDR2 SYDVKM. The CDR3 reads CASRQGSETQYF. The CDR3 region has the DNA TGTGCCAGCAGACAGGGTTCAGAGACCCAGTACTTC.

This clonotype was counted between two and nine times. At one end the junction does not follow the germline gene, possibly because of a read error. The chain links TRBV4-2 to TRBJ2-3; 15 bases are shared with TRBD2. CDR3 length: 18 amino acids. CDR1 and CDR2 from the germline V gene are LGHNA and YNFKEQ. The CDR3 DNA reads as TGTGCCAGCAGCCAAGATCGGGGACTAGCGGGGGGCACGGATACGCAGTATTTT. It codes for CASSQDRGLAGGTDTQYF.

This clonotype was counted ten times or more. The genes are TRBV27 and TRBJ2-7; D is unclear. This CDR3 contains 11 residues. V lost 6 bases and J 5 bases, leaving 8 bases between the germline ends. CDR1 and CDR2 from the germline V gene are MNHEY and SMNVEV (reference sequence). The CDR3 here is CASRHVNEQYF. CDR3 DNA sequence: TGTGCCAGCAGGCACGTCAACGAGCAGTACTTC.

This clonotype has at least ten counts. The rearrangement joins TRBV4-1 to TRBJ1-1; tentative D call: TRBD1 (5 bases). This CDR3 region has 16 residues. Trimming took off 1 base at V and 5 bases at J, with 17 bases between the two ends. Germline CDR1 is MGHRA and CDR2 is YSYEKL. The CDR3 sequence is CASSQGLQQVGTEAFF. DNA of the CDR3: TGCGCCAGCAGCCAAGGGCTCCAACAGGTGGGGACTGAAGCTTTCTTT.

Worth noting for this clonotype: A single base separates this from a much larger clone, so it may be a read error. DNA for the CDR3: TGCGCCAGCAGCTCAGACCACTTGGCTTTCTTT. Protein sequence: CASSSDHLAFF. This sequence joins TRBV5-1 and TRBJ1-1; D is unresolved. The length of the CDR3 is 11 residues. The ends were cut back, 3 bases at V and 11 bases at J, with 11 bases in the middle. Per germline, CDR1 SGHRS and CDR2 YFSETQ.

This clonotype was seen many times. The chain couples TRBV18 to TRBJ1-3; the D gene is possibly TRBD1 (5 bases). Germline assignment: CDR1 KGHSH and CDR2 LQKENI. The germline V and J ends were trimmed by 4 bases and 0 bases, with 7 bases remaining between them. The CDR3 runs to 14 residues. For the CDR3, the DNA is TGTGCCAGCTCACTCGACAGCTCTGGAAACACCATATATTTT. Amino acids: CASSLDSSGNTIYF.

This clonotype came up many times. The chain is built from TRBV2 and TRBJ2-3; 9 bases match TRBD1. This CDR3 contains 15 residues. Trimming cost V 7 bases and J 2 bases; bases outside gene matches: 7. CDR1 is SNHLY, CDR2 FYNNEI, per germline. CDR3 loop: CASTTGQGYTDTQYF. CDR3 DNA: TGTGCCAGCACCACGGGACAGGGATACACAGATACGCAGTATTTT.

This clonotype was recorded a few times. The V gene is TRBV7-6, the J gene TRBJ1-5; weak D call: TRBD1 (6 bases). The CDR3 has 13 residues. Trimming pared 5 bases from V and 11 bases from J, leaving 16 bases between. From germline, CDR1 is SGHVS and CDR2 FNYEAQ. CDR3 DNA: TGTGCCAGCAGCGCCGGGCCGTCAGGGGCCCAGCATTTT. It encodes CASSAGPSGAQHF.

This clonotype was picked up a small number of times. The V and J genes are TRBV2 and TRBJ2-5; 12 bases match TRBD2. Germline trimming cut 10 bases from V and 3 bases from J; bases unmatched to any gene: 6. Per the germline V gene, CDR1 is SNHLY and CDR2 is FYNNEI. The CDR3 is made up of 14 amino acids. The CDR3 protein is CATDRTSGEETQYF. The CDR3, as DNA: TGTGCCACCGACAGGACTAGCGGGGAAGAGACCCAGTACTTC. The full variable domain, with the rest looked up from reference TRBV2 and TRBJ2-5, is EPEVTQTPSHQVTQMGQEVILRCVPISNHLYFYWYRQILGQKVEFLVSFYNNEISEKSEIFDDQFSVERPDGSNFTLKIRSTKLEDSAMYFCATDRTSGEETQYFGPGTRLLVL.

This clonotype occurred many times. The chain carries TRBV29-1 and TRBJ2-5, with D perhaps matching TRBD2 (6 bases). Trimming took 8 bases from V and 7 from J, leaving 23 bases between them. CDR1 and CDR2 (germline): SQVTM, ANQGSEA. The CDR3 length is 14 residues. This CDR3 reads CSSRLRGYGATQYF. Written as DNA, the CDR3 is TGCAGCTCTCGTCTCCGGGGGTACGGTGCGACCCAGTACTTC.

This clonotype was counted ten times or more. This chain connects TRBV7-6 to TRBJ2-1; 10 bases map to TRBD1. V lost 2 bases and J lost 15; bases outside the gene matches: 13. Germline V gives CDR1 SGHVS, CDR2 FNYEAQ. This CDR3 has 15 residues. The CDR3 sequence: CASSLLGQGPPELFF. In DNA form, the CDR3 reads TGTGCCAGCAGCTTACTGGGACAGGGGCCCCCCGAGTTGTTCTTC.

This clonotype was seen repeatedly, ten times or more. This chain uses TRBV2 with TRBJ2-5; TRBD1 aligns across 9 bases. CDR1 SNHLY and CDR2 FYNNEI come from the germline V gene. V dropped 6 bases and J dropped 2; count of bases not matched to a gene: 4. The CDR3 runs to 14 residues. In DNA form, the CDR3 reads TGTGCCAGCAGCCTCGGACAGGGGCAAGAGACCCAGTACTTC. The encoded protein is CASSLGQGQETQYF.